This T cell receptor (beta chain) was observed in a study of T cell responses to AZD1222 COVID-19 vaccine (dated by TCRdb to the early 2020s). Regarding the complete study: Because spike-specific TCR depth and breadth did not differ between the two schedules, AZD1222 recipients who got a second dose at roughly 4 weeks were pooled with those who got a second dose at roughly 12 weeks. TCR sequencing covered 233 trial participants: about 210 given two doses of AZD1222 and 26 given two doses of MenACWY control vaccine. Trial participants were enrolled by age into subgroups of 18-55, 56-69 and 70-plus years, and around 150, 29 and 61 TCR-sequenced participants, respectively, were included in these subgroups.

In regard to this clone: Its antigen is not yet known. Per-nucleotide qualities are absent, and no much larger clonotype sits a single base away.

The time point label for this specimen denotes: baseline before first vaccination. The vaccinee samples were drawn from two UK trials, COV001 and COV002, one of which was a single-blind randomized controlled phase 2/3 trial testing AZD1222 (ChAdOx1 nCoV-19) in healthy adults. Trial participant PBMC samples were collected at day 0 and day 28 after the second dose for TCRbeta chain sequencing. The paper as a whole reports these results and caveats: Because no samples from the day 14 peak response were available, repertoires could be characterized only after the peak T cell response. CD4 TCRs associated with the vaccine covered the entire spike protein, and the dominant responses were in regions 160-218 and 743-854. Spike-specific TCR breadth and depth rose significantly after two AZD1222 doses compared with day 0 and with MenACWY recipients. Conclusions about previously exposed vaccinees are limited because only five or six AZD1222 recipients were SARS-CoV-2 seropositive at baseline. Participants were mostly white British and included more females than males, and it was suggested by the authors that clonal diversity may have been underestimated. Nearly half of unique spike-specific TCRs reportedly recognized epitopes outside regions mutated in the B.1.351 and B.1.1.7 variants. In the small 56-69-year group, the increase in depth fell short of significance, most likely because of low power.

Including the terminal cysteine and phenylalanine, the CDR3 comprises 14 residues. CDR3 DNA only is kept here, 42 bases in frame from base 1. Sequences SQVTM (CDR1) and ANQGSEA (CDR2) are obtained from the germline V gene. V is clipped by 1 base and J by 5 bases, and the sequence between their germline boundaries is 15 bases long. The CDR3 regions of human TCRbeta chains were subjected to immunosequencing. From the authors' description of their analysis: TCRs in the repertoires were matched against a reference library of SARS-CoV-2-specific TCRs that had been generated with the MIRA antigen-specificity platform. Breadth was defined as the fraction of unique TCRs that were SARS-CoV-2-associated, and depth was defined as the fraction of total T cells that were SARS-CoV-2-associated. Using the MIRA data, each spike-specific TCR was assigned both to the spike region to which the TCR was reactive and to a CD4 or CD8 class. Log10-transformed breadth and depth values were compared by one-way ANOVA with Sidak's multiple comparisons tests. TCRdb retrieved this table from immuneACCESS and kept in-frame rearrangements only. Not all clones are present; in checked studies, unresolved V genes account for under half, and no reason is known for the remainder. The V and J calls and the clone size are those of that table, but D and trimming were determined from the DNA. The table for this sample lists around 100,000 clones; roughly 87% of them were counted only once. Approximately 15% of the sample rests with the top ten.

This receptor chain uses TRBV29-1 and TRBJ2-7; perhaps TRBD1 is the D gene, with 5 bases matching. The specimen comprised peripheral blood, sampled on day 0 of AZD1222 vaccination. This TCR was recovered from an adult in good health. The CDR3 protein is CSVEGGRVGNEQYF. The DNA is TGCAGCGTTGAAGGGGGCAGGGTGGGCAACGAGCAGTACTTC.